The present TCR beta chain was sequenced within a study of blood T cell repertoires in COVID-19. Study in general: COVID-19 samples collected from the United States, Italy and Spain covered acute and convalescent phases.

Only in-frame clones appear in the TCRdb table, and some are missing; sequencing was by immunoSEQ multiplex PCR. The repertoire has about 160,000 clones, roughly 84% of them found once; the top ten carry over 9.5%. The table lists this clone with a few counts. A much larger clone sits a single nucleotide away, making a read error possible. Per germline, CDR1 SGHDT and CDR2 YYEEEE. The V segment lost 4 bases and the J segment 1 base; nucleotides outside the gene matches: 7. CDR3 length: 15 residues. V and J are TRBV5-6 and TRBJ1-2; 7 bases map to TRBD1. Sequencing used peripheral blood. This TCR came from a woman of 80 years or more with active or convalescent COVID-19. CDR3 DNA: TGTGCCAGCAGCCCCCGGGACAGAGATAACTATGGCTACACCTTC. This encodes CASSPRDRDNYGYTF.